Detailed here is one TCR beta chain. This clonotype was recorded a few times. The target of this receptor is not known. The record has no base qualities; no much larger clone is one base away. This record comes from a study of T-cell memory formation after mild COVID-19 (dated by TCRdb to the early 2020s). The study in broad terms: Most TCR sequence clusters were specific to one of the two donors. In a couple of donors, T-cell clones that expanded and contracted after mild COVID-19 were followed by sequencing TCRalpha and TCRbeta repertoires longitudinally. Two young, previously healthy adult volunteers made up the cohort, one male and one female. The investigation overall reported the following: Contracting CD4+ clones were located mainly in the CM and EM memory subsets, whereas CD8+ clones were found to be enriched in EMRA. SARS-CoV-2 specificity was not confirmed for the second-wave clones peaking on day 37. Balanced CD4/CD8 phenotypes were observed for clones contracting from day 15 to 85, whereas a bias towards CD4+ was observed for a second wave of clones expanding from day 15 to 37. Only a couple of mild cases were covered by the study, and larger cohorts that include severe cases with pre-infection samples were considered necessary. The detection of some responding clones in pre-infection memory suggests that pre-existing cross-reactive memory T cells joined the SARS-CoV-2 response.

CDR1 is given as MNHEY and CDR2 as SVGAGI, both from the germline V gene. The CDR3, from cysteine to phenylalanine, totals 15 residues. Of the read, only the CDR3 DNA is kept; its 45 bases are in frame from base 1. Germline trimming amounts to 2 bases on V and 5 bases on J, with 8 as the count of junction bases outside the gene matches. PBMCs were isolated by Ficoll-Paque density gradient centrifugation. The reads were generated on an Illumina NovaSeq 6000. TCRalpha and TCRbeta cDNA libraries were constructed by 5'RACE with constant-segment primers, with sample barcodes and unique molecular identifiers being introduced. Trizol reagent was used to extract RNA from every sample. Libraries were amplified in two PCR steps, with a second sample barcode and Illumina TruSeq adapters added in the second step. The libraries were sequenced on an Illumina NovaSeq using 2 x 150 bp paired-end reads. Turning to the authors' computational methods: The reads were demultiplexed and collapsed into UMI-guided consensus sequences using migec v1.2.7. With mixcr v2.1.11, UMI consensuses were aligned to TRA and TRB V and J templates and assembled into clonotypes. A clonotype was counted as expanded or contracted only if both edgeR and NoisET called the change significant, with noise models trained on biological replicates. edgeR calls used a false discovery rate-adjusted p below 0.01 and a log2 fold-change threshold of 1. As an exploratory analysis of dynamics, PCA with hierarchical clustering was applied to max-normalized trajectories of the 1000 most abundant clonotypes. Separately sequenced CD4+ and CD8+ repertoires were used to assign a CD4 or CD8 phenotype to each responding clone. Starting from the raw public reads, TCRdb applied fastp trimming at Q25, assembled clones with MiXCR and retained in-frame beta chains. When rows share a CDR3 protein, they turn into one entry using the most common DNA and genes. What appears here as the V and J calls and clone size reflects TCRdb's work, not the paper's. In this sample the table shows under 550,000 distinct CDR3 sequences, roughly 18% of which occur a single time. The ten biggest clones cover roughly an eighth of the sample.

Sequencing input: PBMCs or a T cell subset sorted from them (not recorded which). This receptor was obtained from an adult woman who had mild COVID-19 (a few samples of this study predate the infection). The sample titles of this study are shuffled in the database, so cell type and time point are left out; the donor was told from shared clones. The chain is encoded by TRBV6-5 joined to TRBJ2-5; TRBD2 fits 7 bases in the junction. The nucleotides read TGTGCCAGCAGTTACACGCGGGAGTCATGGGAGACCCAGTACTTC. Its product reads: CASSYTRESWETQYF.